A selection of T cell receptor beta chains follows, all from one sample in a study of cytomegalovirus exposure and HLA in healthy donors. TCRdb keeps only in-frame clones here, not all; method: immunoSEQ multiplex PCR. The table has 100,000 to 150,000 clones, more than 65% seen once; the top ten hold more than 2.5%. The source material was PBMCs. These receptors were collected from a woman aged 60-75 years in good health and CMV-seropositive. CDR3s include the opening cysteine and the closing phenylalanine or tryptophan. A D gene is named only where the DNA matches it firmly. Some rows have no size entry. The others give once, few or many, or a class for an expanded clone.

>TRBD2|TRBJ2-7|NA|TRBV7-2
TGTGCCAGCAGCTTAGAAAGCGGGGGCTACGAGCAGTACTTC
CASSLESGGYEQYF
>TRBD1|TRBJ1-6|NA|TRBV5-1
TGCGCCAGCAGCTTGGAGGGGACAGGGGTGACCCTCCACTTT
CASSLEGTGVTLHF
>TRBD2|TRBJ2-1|once|TRBV19
TGTGCCAGTGGACTAGCGGGGGGCTACAATGAGCAGTTCTTC
CASGLAGGYNEQFF
>TRBD1|TRBJ1-2|NA|TRBV10-2
TGCGCCAGCAGTGAGTCCCCTCCAGGGGGTGGCGGCTACACCTTC
CASSESPPGGGGYTF
>NA|TRBJ2-7|NA|TRBV5-1
TGCGCCAGCAGCTTGGGGAGCTCCTACGAGCAGTACTTC
CASSLGSSYEQYF
>NA|TRBJ1-1|NA|TRBV5-1
TGCGCCAGCTCCATTGACTACGGAGGAACTGAAGCTTTCTTT
CASSIDYGGTEAFF
>NA|TRBJ1-4|NA|TRBV4-1
TGCGCCAGCAGCCAGAGGACAAGCCCTGAAGAGAAACTGTTTTTT
CASSQRTSPEEKLFF
>NA|TRBJ1-1|NA|TRBV6-6
TGTGCCAGCAGTTACCTCCATAACAGGCAGAACACTGAAGCTTTCTTT
CASSYLHNRQNTEAFF
>NA|TRBJ1-2|NA|TRBV5-1
TGCGCCAGCAGCGCGGGAGGATTAGGCAGCTACTATGGCTACACCTTC
CASSAGGLGSYYGYTF
>TRBD1|TRBJ1-4|NA|TRBV19
TGTGCCAGTAGTCAACAGGGGGCGAGAGAAAAACTGTTTTTT
CASSQQGAREKLFF
>NA|TRBJ1-3|NA|TRBV4-1
TGCGCCAGCAGCCAGGGGGCAGGCACCATATATTTT
CASSQGAGTIYF
>NA|TRBJ1-2|NA|TRBV5-5
TGTGCCAGCAGCTTCCGTTCTAACTATGGCTACACCTTC
CASSFRSNYGYTF
>NA|TRBJ1-1|NA|TRBV27
TGTGCCAGCAGCCCCCTCCTTTTGAACACTGAAGCTTTCTTT
CASSPLLLNTEAFF
>NA|TRBJ2-1|NA|TRBV10-2
TGCGCCAGCAGTGCGGTCGGCGGCGATGAGCAGTTCTTC
CASSAVGGDEQFF
>NA|TRBJ2-2|NA|TRBV10-1
TGCGCCAGCAGTGGACACCCCGCGAACACCGGGGAGCTGTTTTTT
CASSGHPANTGELFF
>TRBD1|TRBJ1-2|NA|TRBV7-8
TGTGCCAGCAGCTTCGACAGGGATTATGGCTACACCTTC
CASSFDRDYGYTF
>NA|TRBJ1-1|NA|TRBV19
TGTGCCAGTAGTATTACAACAGCGAACACTGAAGCTTTCTTT
CASSITTANTEAFF
>TRBD1|TRBJ2-2|few|TRBV7-9
TGTGCCAGCAGCTATCAGGGGGCCACCGGGGAGCTGTTTTTT
CASSYQGATGELFF
>TRBD1|TRBJ1-6|NA|TRBV10-1
TGCGCCAGCAGTGAGGGGCCAGGGGGAAATTCACCCCTCCACTTT
CASSEGPGGNSPLHF
>NA|TRBJ2-7|NA|TRBV2
TGTGCCAGCAGGCCGGGTAAAGGGGCCACCCTAGACGAGCAGTACTTC
CASRPGKGATLDEQYF
>NA|TRBJ1-4|NA|TRBV19
TGTGCCAGTAGAAGACAGGCTCCTAATGAAAAACTGTTTTTT
CASRRQAPNEKLFF